These 3 T cell receptor beta chains were all obtained from the same sample, sequenced in a study of blood T cell repertoires in COVID-19. Assay: immunoSEQ multiplex PCR; the TCRdb copy retains only in-frame clones and omits some. This sample has hundreds of thousands of clones; about 85% occur once, and the top ten carry approximately 2%. The sequenced sample consisted of PBMCs or T cells enriched from blood (not recorded which). These receptors originate from a woman aged 18-29 years with acute COVID-19.

The chain uses TRBV28 and TRBJ1-4, with TRBD1 as a possible D gene (5 bases). Trimming left V 8 bases short and J 0 bases short, with 13 bases between. CDR1 is MDHEN and CDR2 is SYDVKM in the germline V gene. The CDR3 is 15 amino acids. CDR3: CASGNLRATNEKLFF. The CDR3 region has the DNA TGTGCCAGCGGCAACCTCAGGGCAACTAATGAAAAACTGTTTTTT.

The V call is TRBV5-1, the J call TRBJ2-1; D perhaps matches TRBD1 (6 bases). The CDR3 sequence is 16 residues long. The V end was cut by 1 base, the J end by 6 bases, with 17 bases between. Germline CDR1 and CDR2: SGHRS and YFSETQ. CDR3 in DNA: TGCGCCAGCAGCTTGCAGGGGTGGGGCCCCGGCAATGAGCAGTTCTTC. It specifies CASSLQGWGPGNEQFF. The full variable domain, rest sourced from reference TRBV5-1 and TRBJ2-1, is KAGVTQTPRYLIKTRGQQVTLSCSPISGHRSVSWYQQTPGQGLQFLFEYFSETQRNKGNFPGRFSGRQFSNSRSEMNVSTLELGDSALYLCASSLQGWGPGNEQFFGPGTRLTVL.

The chain is built from TRBV15 and TRBJ1-3; no reliable D call. CDR3 size: 18 residues. Looked up from germline, CDR1 is LNHNV and CDR2 is YYDKDF (reference sequence). Deletions cut 0 bases from V and 0 bases from J, with 15 bases between. The CDR3 is CATSREYSEVDSGNTIYF. CDR3 nucleotides: TGTGCCACCAGCAGAGAATACTCTGAAGTAGACTCTGGAAACACCATATATTTT.